The present entry profiles one T cell receptor beta chain with its context. TCRdb's copy holds only in-frame clones and misses some; the assay was immunoSEQ multiplex PCR. The data contain hundreds of thousands of clones, approximately 87% of them singletons. CDR3 length equals 15 residues. This sample was taken from a study of shared T cell receptors in the human thymus. Another study also made use of these data, one on human thymus T cells. From that second work: V and J genes seemed to be used with bias in thymic and blood repertoires.

The receptor's source is a boy under three years old with a congenital heart defect. The V and J genes are TRBV21-1 and TRBJ2-5; the table gives TRBD2 as D, unverified against the DNA. TRBV21-1 is deemed a pseudogene. Sequencing was performed on thymocytes. This CDR3 reads CASIFPGLPQETQYF. The CDR3 DNA reads as TGTGCCAGCATCTTTCCGGGACTCCCCCAAGAGACCCAGTACTTC.